This entry describes one T cell receptor (beta chain). Germline V gives CDR1 SNHLY, CDR2 FYNNEI. V lost 6 bases, J lost 7 bases, and 21 bases lay in between. The CDR3 is 16 residues long. The data stem from a study of T cell changes during pregnancy in multiple sclerosis. TCRdb keeps only in-frame clones here, not all; method: immunoSEQ multiplex PCR. The table lists about 110,000 clones, 85% to 95% of them singletons, with around 1.5% in the top ten. The clonotype was recovered from a female donor with multiple sclerosis, enrolled in a pregnancy study. The chain carries TRBV2 and TRBJ2-2; a possible D gene is TRBD1 (5 bases). The input for sequencing was peripheral blood, taken after pregnancy. CDR3 protein: CASRTFRESGDGELFF. CDR3 DNA: TGTGCCAGCAGGACGTTCAGGGAATCCGGCGACGGGGAGCTGTTTTTT.